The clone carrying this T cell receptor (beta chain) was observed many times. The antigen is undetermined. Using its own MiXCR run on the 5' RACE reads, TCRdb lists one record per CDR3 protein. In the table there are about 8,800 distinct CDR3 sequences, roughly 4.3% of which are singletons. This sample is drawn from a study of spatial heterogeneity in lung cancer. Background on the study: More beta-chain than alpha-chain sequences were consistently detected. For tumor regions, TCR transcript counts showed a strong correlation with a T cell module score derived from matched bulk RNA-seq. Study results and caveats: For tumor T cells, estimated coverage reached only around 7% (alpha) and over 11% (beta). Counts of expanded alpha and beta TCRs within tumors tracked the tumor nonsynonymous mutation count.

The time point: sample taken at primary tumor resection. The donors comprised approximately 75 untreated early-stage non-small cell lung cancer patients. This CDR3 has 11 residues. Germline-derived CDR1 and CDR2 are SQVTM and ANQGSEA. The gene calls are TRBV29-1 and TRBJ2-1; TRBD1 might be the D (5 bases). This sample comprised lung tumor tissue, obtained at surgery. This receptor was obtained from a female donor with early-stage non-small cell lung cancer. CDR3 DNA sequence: TGCAGTTTTCTAGGGGTTTATGAGCAGTTCTTC. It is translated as CSFLGVYEQFF.